The entry below gives a single TCR beta chain sequence along with its context. Its antigen is unknown. The sample is drawn from a study of Ad26.COV2.S vaccination and SARS-CoV-2 variants. Looking at the study overall: Doses of Ad26.COV2.S were injected into muscle once or twice, 56 days apart.

Per the germline V gene, CDR1 is MNHEY and CDR2 is SVGAGI. J was trimmed by 6 bases and V by 6 bases; bases with no gene match: 7. The CDR3 spans 15 residues. The treatment is: 15 to 20 received Ad26.COV2.S at low or high dose, single or two shots; five or six received placebo; per-sample allocation not given. The investigators took samples on day 63 after the first vaccine or placebo injection. Whole-study results and caveats: Placebo recipients showed lower spike-specific TCR breadth than vaccinees.

Measured with immunoSEQ multiplex PCR; TCRdb has only the in-frame clones, and not every one. The sample shows some 250,000 clones, around nine tenths of them seen only once. This specimen was peripheral blood, taken in a trial of Ad26.COV2.S vaccine versus placebo. The chain uses TRBV6-5 and TRBJ2-2; 10 nucleotides match TRBD1. The sequence was obtained from a person aged 18-60 years who received the Ad26.COV2.S COVID-19 vaccine or a placebo. The CDR3 sequence: CASRSDRGHAGELFF. CDR3 DNA: TGTGCCAGCAGATCCGACAGGGGGCACGCCGGGGAGCTGTTTTTT.